This TCR beta chain is drawn from a study of T-cell reconstitution after alpha-beta-depleted transplantation in children. General observations from the study: It was newly produced T cells that mostly accounted for T-cell counts and diversity one year after transplant. At around two months after transplant, the alpha-beta T cells were reportedly derived from several hundred expanded clones that came from non-depleted graft cells.

Worth noting for this clonotype: Its target is unknown.

Germline CDR1 and CDR2: SGHTA and FQGNSA. V dropped 2 bases and J dropped 2; count of bases not matched to a gene: 3. This CDR3 comprises 15 residues. Unique molecular identifiers were used in preparing the TCRbeta library. A single record per CDR3 protein comes from TCRdb applying MiXCR to the PCR reads. In the table there are about 600,000 distinct CDR3 sequences, 23% of which are singletons. This chain connects TRBV7-2 to TRBJ2-7, with TRBD1 matching over 10 bases. This sequence was found in a boy under two years old who had a stem cell transplant for acute myeloid leukemia, so the T cells may come from the graft donor. The specimen was PBMCs, mostly from graft donor cells, collected 360 days after TCRalphabeta/CD19-depleted stem cell transplant. CDR3 nucleotides: TGTGCCAGCAGCTTACTCGGGACAGGGGCCTACGAGCAGTACTTC. Amino acids: CASSLLGTGAYEQYF.